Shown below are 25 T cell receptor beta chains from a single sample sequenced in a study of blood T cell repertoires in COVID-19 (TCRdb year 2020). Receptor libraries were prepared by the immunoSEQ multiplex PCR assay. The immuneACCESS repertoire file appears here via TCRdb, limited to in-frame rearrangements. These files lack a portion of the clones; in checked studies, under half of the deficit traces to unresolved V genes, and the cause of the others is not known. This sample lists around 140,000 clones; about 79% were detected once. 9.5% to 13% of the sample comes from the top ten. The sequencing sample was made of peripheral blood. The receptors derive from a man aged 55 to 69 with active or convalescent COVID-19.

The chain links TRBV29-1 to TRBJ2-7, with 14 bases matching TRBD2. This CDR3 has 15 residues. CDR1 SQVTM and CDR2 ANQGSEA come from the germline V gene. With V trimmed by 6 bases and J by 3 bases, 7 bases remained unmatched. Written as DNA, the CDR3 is TGCAGCGTGAACTCCGGGACTAGCGGGGGCTACGAGCAGTACTTC. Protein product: CSVNSGTSGGYEQYF.

The CDR3 DNA sequence: TGTGCCAGCAGCAAAGGAGGGACTAGCGGGAGCGGAGGCTCCTACGAGCAGTACGTC. It codes for CASSKGGTSGSGGSYEQYV. This sequence joins TRBV21-1 and TRBJ2-7; TRBD2 is the table's D call, not checked against the DNA. TRBV21-1 is a documented pseudogene. CDR3 length: 19 residues.

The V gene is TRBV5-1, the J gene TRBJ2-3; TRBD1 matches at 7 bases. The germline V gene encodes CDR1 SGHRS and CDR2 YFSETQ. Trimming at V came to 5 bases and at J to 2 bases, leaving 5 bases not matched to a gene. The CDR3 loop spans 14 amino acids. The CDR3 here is CASRITGDTDTQYF. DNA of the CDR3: TGCGCCAGCAGAATAACAGGGGACACAGATACGCAGTATTTT.

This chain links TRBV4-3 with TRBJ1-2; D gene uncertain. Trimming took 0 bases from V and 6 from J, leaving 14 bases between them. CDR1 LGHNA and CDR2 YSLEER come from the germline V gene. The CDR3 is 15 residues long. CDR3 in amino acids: CASSQERYSFNGYTF. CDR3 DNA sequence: TGCGCCAGCAGCCAAGAAAGGTACAGCTTTAATGGCTACACCTTC.

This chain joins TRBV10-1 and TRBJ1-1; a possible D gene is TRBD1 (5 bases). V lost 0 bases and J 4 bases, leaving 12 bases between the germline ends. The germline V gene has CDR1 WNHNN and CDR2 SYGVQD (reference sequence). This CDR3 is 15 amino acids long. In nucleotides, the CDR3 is TGCGCCAGCAGTGAGTCGGGGGGATATGGCACTGAAGCTTTCTTT. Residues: CASSESGGYGTEAFF.

In DNA, the CDR3 is TGTGCCAGCTCACAAACCGGGACAGAAGCTTTCTTT. It yields the protein CASSQTGTEAFF. The V call is TRBV18, the J call TRBJ1-1; D perhaps matches TRBD1 (6 bases). There are 12 residues in the CDR3. Germline V gives CDR1 KGHSH, CDR2 LQKENI. Deletions cut 4 bases from V and 8 bases from J, with 11 bases between.

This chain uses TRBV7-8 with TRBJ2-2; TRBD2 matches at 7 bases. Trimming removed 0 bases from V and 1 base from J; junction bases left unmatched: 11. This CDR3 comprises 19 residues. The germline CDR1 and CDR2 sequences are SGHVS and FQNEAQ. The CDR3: CASSLARVPGGRNTGELFF. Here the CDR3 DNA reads TGTGCCAGCAGCTTAGCCAGAGTCCCTGGCGGGAGGAACACCGGGGAGCTGTTTTTT.

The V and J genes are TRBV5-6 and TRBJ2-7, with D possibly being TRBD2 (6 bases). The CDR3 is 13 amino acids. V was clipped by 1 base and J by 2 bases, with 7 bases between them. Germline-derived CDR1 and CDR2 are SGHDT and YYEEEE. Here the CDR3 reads CASSLRGTYEQYV. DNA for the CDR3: TGTGCCAGCAGCTTGCGGGGGACCTACGAGCAGTACGTC.

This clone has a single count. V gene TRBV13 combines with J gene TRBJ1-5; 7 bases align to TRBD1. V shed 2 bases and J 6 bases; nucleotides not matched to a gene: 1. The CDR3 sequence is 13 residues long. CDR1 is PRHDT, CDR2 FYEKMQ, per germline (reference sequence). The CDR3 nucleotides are TGTGCCAGCAGCTTACAGGGGGGTCAGCCCCAGCATTTT. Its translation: CASSLQGGQPQHF.

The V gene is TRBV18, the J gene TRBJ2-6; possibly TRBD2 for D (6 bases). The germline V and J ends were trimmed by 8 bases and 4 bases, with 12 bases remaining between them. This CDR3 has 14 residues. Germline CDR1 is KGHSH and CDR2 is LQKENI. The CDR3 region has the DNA TGTGCCAGCACGGGGGTGTTGGGGGCCAACGTCCTGACTTTC. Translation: CASTGVLGANVLTF.

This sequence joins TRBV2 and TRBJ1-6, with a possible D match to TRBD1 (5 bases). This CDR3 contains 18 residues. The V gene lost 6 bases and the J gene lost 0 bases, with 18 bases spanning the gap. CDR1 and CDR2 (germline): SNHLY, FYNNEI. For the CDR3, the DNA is TGTGCCAGCAGGACGGGGGAAAAAGAGAGCTCCTATAATTCACCCCTCCACTTT. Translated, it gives CASRTGEKESSYNSPLHF.

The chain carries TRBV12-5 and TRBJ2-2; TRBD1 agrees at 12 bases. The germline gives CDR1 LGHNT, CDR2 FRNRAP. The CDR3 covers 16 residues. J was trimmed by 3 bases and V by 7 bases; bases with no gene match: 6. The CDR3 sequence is CASAGDRGLYTGELFF. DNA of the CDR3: TGTGCTAGTGCCGGGGACAGGGGGCTTTACACCGGGGAGCTGTTTTTT.

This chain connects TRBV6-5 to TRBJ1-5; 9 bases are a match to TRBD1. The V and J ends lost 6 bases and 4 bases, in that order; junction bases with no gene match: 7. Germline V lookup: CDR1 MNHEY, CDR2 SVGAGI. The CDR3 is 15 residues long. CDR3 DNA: TGTGCCAGCAGGGCAACAGGGGGCAGTAATCAGCCCCAGCATTTT. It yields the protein CASRATGGSNQPQHF.

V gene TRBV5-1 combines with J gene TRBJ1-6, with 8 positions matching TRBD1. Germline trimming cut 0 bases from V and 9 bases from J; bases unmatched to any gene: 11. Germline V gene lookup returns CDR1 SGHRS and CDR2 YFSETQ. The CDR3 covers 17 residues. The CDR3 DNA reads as TGCGCCAGCAGCTTGGGACAGGGGATGAGAGTAGGTTCACCCCTCCACTTT. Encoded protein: CASSLGQGMRVGSPLHF.

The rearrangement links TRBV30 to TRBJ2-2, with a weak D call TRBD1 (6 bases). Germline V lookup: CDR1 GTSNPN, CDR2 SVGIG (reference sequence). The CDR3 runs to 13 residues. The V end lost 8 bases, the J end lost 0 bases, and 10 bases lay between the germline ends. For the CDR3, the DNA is TGTGCCGGACGGGACACGAACACCGGGGAGCTGTTTTTT. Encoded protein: CAGRDTNTGELFF. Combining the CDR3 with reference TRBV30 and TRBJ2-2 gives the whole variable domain SQTIHQWPATLVQPVGSPLSLECTVEGTSNPNLYWYRQAAGRGLQLLFYSVGIGQISSEVPQNLSASRPQDRQFILSSKKLLLSDSGFYLCAGRDTNTGELFFGEGSRLTVL.

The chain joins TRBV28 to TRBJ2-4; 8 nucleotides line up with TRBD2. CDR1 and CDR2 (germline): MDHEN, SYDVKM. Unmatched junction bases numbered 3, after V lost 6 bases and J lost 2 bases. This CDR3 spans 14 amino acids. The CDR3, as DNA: TGTGCCAGCAGATCGGGGGGGACCAAAAACATTCAGTACTTC. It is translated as CASRSGGTKNIQYF. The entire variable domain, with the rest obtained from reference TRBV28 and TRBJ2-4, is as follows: DVKVTQSSRYLVKRTGEKVFLECVQDMDHENMFWYRQDPGLGLRLIYFSYDVKMKEKGDIPEGYSVSREKKERFSLILESASTNQTSMYLCASRSGGTKNIQYFGAGTRLSVL.

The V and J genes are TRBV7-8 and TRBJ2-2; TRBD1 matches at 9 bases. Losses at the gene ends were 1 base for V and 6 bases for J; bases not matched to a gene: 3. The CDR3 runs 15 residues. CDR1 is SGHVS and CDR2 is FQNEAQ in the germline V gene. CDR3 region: CASSLDRGRSGELFF. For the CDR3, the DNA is TGTGCCAGCAGCTTAGACAGGGGGCGTTCCGGGGAGCTGTTTTTT. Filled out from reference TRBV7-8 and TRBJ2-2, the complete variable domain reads GAGVSQSPRYKVAKRGQDVALRCDPISGHVSLFWYQQALGQGPEFLTYFQNEAQLDKSGLPSDRFFAERPEGSVSTLKIQRTQQEDSAVYLCASSLDRGRSGELFFGEGSRLTVL.

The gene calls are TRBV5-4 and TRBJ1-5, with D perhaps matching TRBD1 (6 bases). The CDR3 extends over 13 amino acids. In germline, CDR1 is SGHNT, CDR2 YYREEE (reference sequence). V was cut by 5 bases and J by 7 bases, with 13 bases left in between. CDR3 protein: CASSVNRDQPQHF. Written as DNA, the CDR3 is TGTGCCAGCAGTGTAAACAGGGACCAGCCCCAGCATTTT.

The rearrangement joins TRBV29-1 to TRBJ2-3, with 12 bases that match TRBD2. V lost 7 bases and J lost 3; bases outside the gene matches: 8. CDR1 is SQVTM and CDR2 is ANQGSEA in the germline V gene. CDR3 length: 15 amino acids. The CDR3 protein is CSAYLAGGGTDTQYF. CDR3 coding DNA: TGCAGCGCCTATCTAGCGGGGGGGGGTACAGATACGCAGTATTTT.

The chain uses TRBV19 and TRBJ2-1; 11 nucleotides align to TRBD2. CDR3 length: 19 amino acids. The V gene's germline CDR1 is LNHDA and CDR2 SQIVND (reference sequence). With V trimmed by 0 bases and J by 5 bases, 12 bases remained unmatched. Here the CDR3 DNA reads TGTGCCAGTAGTATAGATCCTCTAGCGGGAGGCCCGTTCGACAATGAGCAGTTCTTC. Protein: CASSIDPLAGGPFDNEQFF.

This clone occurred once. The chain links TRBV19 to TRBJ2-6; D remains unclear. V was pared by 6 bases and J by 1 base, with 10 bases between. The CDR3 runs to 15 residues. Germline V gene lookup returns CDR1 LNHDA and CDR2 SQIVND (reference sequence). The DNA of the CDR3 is TGTGCCAGTAGGCCACAGTTATCTGGGGCCAACGTCCTGACTTTC. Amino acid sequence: CASRPQLSGANVLTF.

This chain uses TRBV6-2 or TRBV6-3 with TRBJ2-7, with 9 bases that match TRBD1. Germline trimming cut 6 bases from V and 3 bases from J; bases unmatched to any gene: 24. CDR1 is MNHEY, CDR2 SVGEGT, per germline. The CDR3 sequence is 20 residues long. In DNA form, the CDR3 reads TGTGCCAGCAGCCCATTAGCCGGACAGGGGCCTCATTACCGACACTACGAGCAGTACTTC. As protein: CASSPLAGQGPHYRHYEQYF.

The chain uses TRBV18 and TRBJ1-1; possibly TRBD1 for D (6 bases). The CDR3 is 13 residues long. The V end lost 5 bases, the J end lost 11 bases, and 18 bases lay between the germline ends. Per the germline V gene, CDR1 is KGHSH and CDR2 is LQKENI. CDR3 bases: TGTGCCAGCTCAGAACAGGGCTTAGTGATGGCTTTCTTT. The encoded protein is CASSEQGLVMAFF.

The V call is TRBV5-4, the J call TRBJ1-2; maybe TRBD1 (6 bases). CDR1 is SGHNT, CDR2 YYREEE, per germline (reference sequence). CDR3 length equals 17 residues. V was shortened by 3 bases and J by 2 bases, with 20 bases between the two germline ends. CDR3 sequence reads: CASSSAQPDSLNYGYTF. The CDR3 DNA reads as TGTGCCAGCAGCTCCGCCCAGCCGGACAGTCTAAACTATGGCTACACCTTC.

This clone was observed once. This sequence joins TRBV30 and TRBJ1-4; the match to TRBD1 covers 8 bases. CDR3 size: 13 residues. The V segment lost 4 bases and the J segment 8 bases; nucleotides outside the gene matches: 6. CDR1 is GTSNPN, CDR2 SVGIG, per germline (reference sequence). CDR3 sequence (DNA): TGTGCCTGGACCCAGGGGGCTGTAGAAAAACTGTTTTTT. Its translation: CAWTQGAVEKLFF.